A selection of T cell receptor beta chains follows, all from one sample in a study of blood T cell repertoires in COVID-19. Assay: immunoSEQ multiplex PCR; the TCRdb copy retains only in-frame clones and omits some. The table has tens of thousands of clones, about 86% seen once. Sequenced sample: peripheral blood. These receptors all stem from a man between 65 and 79 years old with active COVID-19. CDR3s include the opening cysteine and the closing phenylalanine or tryptophan. Fields, in order: clone size, J gene, V gene, CDR3 protein. Clone size is shown for a subset of rows, as once, few, many or a class of expanded clone.

.	TRBJ1-3	TRBV6-5	CASSYSAGPSGNTIYF
.	TRBJ1-1	TRBV27	CASTQDRDNTEAFF
once	TRBJ2-5	TRBV5-8	CASSLNRGETQYF
.	TRBJ1-1	TRBV2	CASSVTESTEAFF
.	TRBJ1-1	TRBV11-3	CASSLRVSPSTEAFF
.	TRBJ1-5	TRBV12-5	CASGSSVQPQHF
.	TRBJ1-5	TRBV11-2	CASSLGSGTGPNQPQHF
.	TRBJ1-1	TRBV18	CASSSDRDTEAFF
.	TRBJ2-7	TRBV20-1	CSASPGTAFYEQYF
.	TRBJ2-3	TRBV5-1	CASSSASGGGVDTQYF
.	TRBJ1-1	TRBV27	CASSPRTTHMNTEAFF
.	TRBJ2-7	TRBV9	CASSPGTKSYEQYF
.	TRBJ2-7	TRBV19	CATATGKSYEQYF
once	TRBJ1-6	TRBV5-1	CASSLNPQGRNSPLHF
.	TRBJ1-3	TRBV7-2	CASSLGAGGYSGNTIYF
.	TRBJ1-2	TRBV5-1	CASSPRDRGFGYTF
.	TRBJ1-4	TRBV13	CASSPWRNEKLFF
few	TRBJ1-6	TRBV7-3	CASSSIPNSPLHF
.	TRBJ2-7	TRBV7-8	CASSRTGAGEYEQYF
.	TRBJ2-3	TRBV6-2/TRBV6-3	CASSYLRATQYF
.	TRBJ2-2	TRBV6-6	CASSPSGPGANTGELFF
once	TRBJ1-2	TRBV2	CASSVYSPYGYTF
few	TRBJ1-5	TRBV12-3/TRBV12-4	CASSLLGQPQHF
.	TRBJ2-2	TRBV5-6	CASSWTWGGDTGELFF
.	TRBJ2-2	TRBV5-1	CASSLTALNTGELFF
.	TRBJ2-3	TRBV2	CASSEERGASDTQYF
.	TRBJ1-1	TRBV5-5	CASSSLGGRDTEAFF
.	TRBJ2-3	TRBV9	CASRRVLTDTQYF
.	TRBJ2-6	TRBV6-1	CASSEGTTGANVLTF
.	TRBJ1-1	TRBV15	CATSRDKGENTEAFF
.	TRBJ2-7	TRBV9	CASSVAAGASYEQYF
.	TRBJ1-2	TRBV19	CASSPGTATNYGYTF
.	TRBJ1-5	TRBV7-9	CASSPRGDQPQHF
.	TRBJ2-1	TRBV9	CASSVVPGQGTNNEQFF
.	TRBJ1-2	TRBV4-3	CASSQDRAGGTGYTF
.	TRBJ2-6	TRBV6-1	CASSETGLGANVLTF